The T cell receptor beta chain under discussion was sequenced for a study of CD8 T cells in Susac syndrome. An amount of RNA that ranged from roughly 0.5 to 1 ug was reverse transcribed with random hexamers. By means of immunoSEQ multiplex PCR, TCR beta CDR3 spanning 54 Vbeta and 13 Jbeta underwent amplification. TCRdb reanalysed the immunoSEQ multiplex PCR reads using MiXCR and keeps one entry per CDR3 protein. The sample records some 150,000 distinct CDR3 sequences, 94% being singletons. Sequencing of TCR beta was performed on blood CD8+ T cells and on blood CD4+ T cells. Healthy donors were controls matched for age and sex. The TEMRA cells underwent FACS enrichment, while the CD8+ and CD4+ T cells underwent negative isolation. Germline-derived CDR1 and CDR2 are MGHDK and SYGVNS. V was cut by 5 bases and J by 4 bases, with 18 bases left in between. The CDR3 has 15 residues.

V gene TRBV25-1 combines with J gene TRBJ2-7; D may correspond to TRBD1 or TRBD2 (7 bases each). The sequence was obtained from a human donor in good health. Sequences were obtained from CD8+ T cells from PBMCs. The CDR3 spells CASSTDQGGRYEQYF. In DNA form, the CDR3 reads TGTGCCAGCAGTACCGACCAGGGGGGGAGGTACGAGCAGTACTTC.